One sample yielded the 23 T cell receptor beta chains listed below, sequenced in a study of blood T cell repertoires in COVID-19. The protocol was immunoSEQ multiplex PCR, while the TCRdb copy is restricted to in-frame clones and leaves out a portion. The repertoire holds fewer than 700,000 clones, with roughly nine tenths as singletons. Source material: peripheral blood. The receptors shown here come from a woman in her 50s with COVID-19, enrolled during active disease.

This clone has just a few counts. The gene calls are TRBV5-1 and TRBJ1-2, with D possibly matching TRBD1 (5 bases). Trimming shortened V by 2 bases and J by 4 bases, and 12 bases separated the two germline ends. The CDR3 sequence is 14 residues long. Germline V CDR1 and CDR2: SGHRS, YFSETQ. Written as DNA, the CDR3 is TGCGCCAGCAGCTTAACAGGCCTGCTCTATGGCTACACCTTC. Translation gives CASSLTGLLYGYTF.

The J gene is TRBJ2-5, the V gene TRBV3-1 (or the pseudogene TRBV3-2); D perhaps matches TRBD1 (6 bases). Germline V gives CDR1 LGHDT, CDR2 YNNKEL (reference sequence). The V end was cut by 3 bases, the J end by 7 bases, with 9 bases between. The CDR3 length is 12 residues. Written as DNA, the CDR3 is TGTGCCAGCAGCCACAAAGGGGGGACCCAGTACTTC. It specifies CASSHKGGTQYF.

V gene TRBV9 combines with J gene TRBJ1-6; TRBD1 is a possible D gene (6 bases). Trimming pared 4 bases from V and 10 bases from J, leaving 18 bases between. Germline V lookup: CDR1 SGDLS, CDR2 YYNGEE. The CDR3 covers 15 residues. The CDR3 loop reads CASSPDPGEKSPLHF. The CDR3 bases are TGTGCCAGCAGCCCCGACCCAGGGGAAAAGTCACCCCTCCACTTT.

The V call is TRBV7-9, the J call TRBJ2-1; no clear D gene. Trimming left V 0 bases short and J 7 bases short, with 10 bases between. The V gene's germline CDR1 is SEHNR and CDR2 FQNEAQ (reference sequence). CDR3 size: 14 residues. In nucleotides, the CDR3 is TGTGCCAGCAGCTTAGCTCCCCCAGGTAATGAGCAGTTCTTC. Amino acids: CASSLAPPGNEQFF.

This chain connects TRBV9 to TRBJ2-3; D perhaps matches TRBD1 (7 bases). With 3 bases removed from V and 0 bases from J, the gap between germline ends came to 17 bases. The germline gives CDR1 SGDLS, CDR2 YYNGEE. This CDR3 comprises 17 residues. This chain's CDR3 is CASSARGDSPSTDTQYF. The CDR3 bases are TGTGCCAGCAGCGCGAGGGGGGACAGCCCTAGCACAGATACGCAGTATTTT. Supplemented by reference TRBV9 and TRBJ2-3, the full variable domain reads DSGVTQTPKHLITATGQRVTLRCSPRSGDLSVYWYQQSLDQGLQFLIQYYNGEERAKGNILERFSAQQFPDLHSELNLSSLELGDSALYFCASSARGDSPSTDTQYFGPGTRLTVL.

The V and J genes are TRBV11-2 and TRBJ2-2; TRBD1 is a possible D gene (7 bases). This CDR3 contains 16 residues. Trimming removed 2 bases from V and 8 bases from J, with 18 bases in between. CDR1 is SGHAT, CDR2 FQNNGV, per germline. The CDR3 reads CASSLKGGGATGELFF. As DNA, the CDR3 is TGTGCCAGCAGCTTAAAAGGGGGCGGGGCGACGGGGGAGCTGTTTTTT.

This chain joins TRBV11-2 and TRBJ1-1, with 8 positions matching TRBD1. The germline V gene encodes CDR1 SGHAT and CDR2 FQNNGV. The ends lost 4 bases at V and 2 bases at J; junction bases unmatched: 6. The CDR3 is 15 residues long. CDR3 DNA sequence: TGTGCCAGCAGCTCGAGGACAGGGCAAAACACTGAAGCTTTCTTT. It is translated as CASSSRTGQNTEAFF.

This sequence joins TRBV2 and TRBJ1-1; D is unresolved. V was pared by 4 bases and J by 6 bases, with 9 bases between. Germline-derived CDR1 and CDR2 are SNHLY and FYNNEI. The CDR3 loop spans 12 amino acids. This CDR3 is CASSVRGSEAFF. As DNA, the CDR3 is TGTGCCAGCAGTGTAAGAGGCTCTGAAGCTTTCTTT. Full variable domain (outside the CDR3, taken from reference TRBV2 and TRBJ1-1): EPEVTQTPSHQVTQMGQEVILRCVPISNHLYFYWYRQILGQKVEFLVSFYNNEISEKSEIFDDQFSVERPDGSNFTLKIRSTKLEDSAMYFCASSVRGSEAFFGQGTRLTVV.

The count of this clone is one. V usage is TRBV30 and J usage is TRBJ2-6; 7 bases align to TRBD2. With 8 bases clipped from V and 1 base from J, the junction kept 5 bases outside the gene matches. Germline CDR1 reads GTSNPN; CDR2 reads SVGIG (reference sequence). The CDR3 has 14 amino acids. The CDR3 sequence: CARGGGSGANVLTF. For the CDR3, the DNA is TGTGCCCGGGGCGGGGGTTCTGGGGCCAACGTCCTGACTTTC.

The CDR3 is CASSRTQDSGNTIYF. CDR3 nucleotides: TGTGCCAGCTCACGCACACAGGACTCTGGAAACACCATATATTTT. V and J are TRBV18 and TRBJ1-3, with TRBD1 as a possible D gene (5 bases). V was cut by 4 bases and J by 0 bases, with 10 bases left in between. The germline gives CDR1 KGHSH, CDR2 LQKENI. This CDR3 has 15 amino acids.

The rearrangement joins TRBV28 to TRBJ1-3; D ambiguous. CDR3 length equals 15 residues. The V end was cut by 2 bases, the J end by 0 bases, with 8 bases between. Germline-derived CDR1 and CDR2 are MDHEN and SYDVKM. CDR3 bases: TGTGCCAGCAGTTTACAGGTCTTCTCTGGAAACACCATATATTTT. This encodes CASSLQVFSGNTIYF.

The V call is TRBV19, the J call TRBJ2-1, with 12 bases identical to TRBD2. The CDR3 contains 14 residues. CDR1 is LNHDA, CDR2 SQIVND, per germline (reference sequence). The ends lost 6 bases at V and 5 bases at J; junction bases unmatched: 2. This CDR3 reads CASSRTSGDNEQFF. The CDR3 DNA is TGTGCCAGTAGCCGGACTAGCGGGGACAATGAGCAGTTCTTC.

The chain carries TRBV7-9 and TRBJ1-1; TRBD1 matches 7 bases. Germline V gene data show CDR1 as SEHNR and CDR2 as FQNEAQ (reference sequence). The CDR3 totals 15 residues. V dropped 6 bases and J dropped 0; count of bases not matched to a gene: 7. The CDR3 DNA reads TGTGCCAGCAGAGAACAGGGACAGATGAACACTGAAGCTTTCTTT. This encodes CASREQGQMNTEAFF.

The V call is TRBV27, the J call TRBJ2-7; tentatively, D is TRBD2 (7 bases). Trimming took off 5 bases at V and 5 bases at J, with 16 bases between the two ends. The germline gives CDR1 MNHEY, CDR2 SMNVEV (reference sequence). The CDR3 sequence is 14 residues long. This chain's CDR3 is CASSLGGGGDEQYF. CDR3 DNA: TGTGCCAGCAGTCTTGGTGGGGGGGGCGACGAGCAGTACTTC.

The rearrangement uses TRBV9 and TRBJ1-5; TRBD1 is a possible D gene (5 bases). Trimming took off 2 bases at V and 8 bases at J, with 17 bases between the two ends. Per germline, CDR1 SGDLS and CDR2 YYNGEE. This CDR3 has 15 amino acids. Here the CDR3 DNA reads TGTGCCAGCAGCGTGAGCGACAGCCCCCTGGAGCCCCAGCATTTT. Its translation is CASSVSDSPLEPQHF.

This clone came up a few times. The chain employs TRBV30 and TRBJ1-6, with D possibly matching TRBD1 (5 bases). The germline CDR1 and CDR2 sequences are GTSNPN and SVGIG (reference sequence). The V and J ends lost 7 bases and 8 bases respectively, with 15 bases between them. The CDR3 consists of 13 residues. The CDR3: CALSQGADSPLHF. The CDR3 DNA sequence: TGTGCCTTGTCTCAAGGGGCTGATTCACCCCTCCACTTT.

V and J are TRBV11-2 and TRBJ1-1; TRBD1 matches 8 bases. Germline trimming cut 5 bases from V and 5 bases from J; bases unmatched to any gene: 4. The CDR3 length is 13 residues. Germline loops: CDR1 SGHAT, CDR2 FQNNGV. The CDR3 region is CASSQTGVTEAFF. CDR3 nucleotide sequence: TGTGCCAGCAGCCAGACAGGGGTGACTGAAGCTTTCTTT.

The J gene is TRBJ1-1, the V gene TRBV7-9; D ambiguous. Trimming stripped 3 bases from V and 4 bases from J, with 12 bases between. CDR1 SEHNR and CDR2 FQNEAQ come from the germline V gene (reference sequence). This CDR3 has 14 amino acids. The CDR3 DNA reads TGTGCCAGCAGCTTGGGAGGGAGAGGCACTGAAGCTTTCTTT. The encoded protein is CASSLGGRGTEAFF. Filled out from reference TRBV7-9 and TRBJ1-1, the complete variable domain reads DTGVSQNPRHKITKRGQNVTFRCDPISEHNRLYWYRQTLGQGPEFLTYFQNEAQLEKSRLLSDRFSAERPKGSFSTLEIQRTEQGDSAMYLCASSLGGRGTEAFFGQGTRLTVV.

The V gene is TRBV5-1, the J gene TRBJ2-7, with 7 bases that match TRBD1. The trim removed 6 bases at V and 0 bases at J, leaving 6 bases unmatched. The CDR3 is 14 residues long. CDR1 is SGHRS, CDR2 YFSETQ, per germline. This chain's CDR3 is CASTEGAASYEQYF. The DNA of the CDR3 is TGCGCCAGCACTGAGGGGGCAGCCTCCTACGAGCAGTACTTC.

This clone was recorded only once. This chain uses TRBV5-1 with TRBJ2-3; weak D call: TRBD2 (6 bases). The V gene's germline CDR1 is SGHRS and CDR2 YFSETQ. V was trimmed by 4 bases and J by 3 bases, leaving 12 bases between them. The CDR3 totals 14 residues. CDR3 coding DNA: TGCGCCAGCAGCGACGGGGGTGGGACAGATACGCAGTATTTT. Translated: CASSDGGGTDTQYF.

The chain joins TRBV30 to TRBJ2-3; D gene unclear. Germline loops: CDR1 GTSNPN, CDR2 SVGIG (reference sequence). There are 13 residues in the CDR3. V lost 8 bases and J 6 bases, leaving 18 bases between the germline ends. CDR3 loop: CARAESASDTQYF. CDR3 DNA sequence: TGTGCCCGGGCCGAATCCGCGAGCGATACGCAGTATTTT.

This sequence joins TRBV30 and TRBJ2-2; possibly TRBD2 for D (6 bases). Germline V gene data show CDR1 as GTSNPN and CDR2 as SVGIG (reference sequence). The V gene lost 0 bases and the J gene lost 7 bases, with 9 bases spanning the gap. This CDR3 spans 13 amino acids. In nucleotides, the CDR3 is TGTGCCTGGAGTGTACGGGGGATCGGGGAGCTGTTTTTT. This gives the protein CAWSVRGIGELFF.

V is TRBV18 and J is TRBJ2-3, with D unclear. Trimming removed 7 bases at V and 1 base at J, with 6 bases between. The CDR3 covers 12 residues. The germline gives CDR1 KGHSH, CDR2 LQKENI. The chain's CDR3 is CASFYGTDTQYF. CDR3 in DNA: TGTGCCAGCTTTTATGGCACAGATACGCAGTATTTT.